This T cell receptor beta chain was identified in a study of CD8 T cells in ankylosing spondylitis (dated by TCRdb to about 2017). About the full investigation: T cell receptor beta repertoires were profiled in healthy donors and ankylosing spondylitis patients so that disease-linked TCR variants could be found. The full study cohort comprised around 23 ankylosing spondylitis patients and 110 or so healthy donors. Samples of peripheral blood were taken, and for ankylosing spondylitis patients, synovial fluid was collected as well. Broader findings and caveats from the paper: The disease-linked clones had a CD8+ phenotype and were found at relatively low frequencies in peripheral blood. Some of the motif variants had been reported before in the synovial fluid and blood of reactive arthritis patients, a finding that suggests common disease-initiation mechanisms. A TCR beta motif made up of several highly homologous amino acid variants appeared to be characteristic of blood from ankylosing spondylitis patients. Significant enrichment of the disease-linked clones was reported in matched synovial fluid samples from ankylosing spondylitis patients.

Reads for this sample came from an Illumina HiSeq 2500. Quantitative 5'-RACE with molecular barcodes was the method used to prepare the TCR beta libraries. For the original study's pipeline: A new computational method based on a probabilistic model of VDJ rearrangement was used to identify disease-linked TCR variants. TCRdb reworked the public reads: Q25 trimming with fastp, MiXCR clone assembly, productive beta chains retained. Every entry covers one CDR3 protein and lists the most common genes and DNA from its rows. TCRdb, not the authors, supplied the V and J calls. The sample table records almost 250,000 distinct CDR3 sequences; roughly a third of these occur just once. Around 4% of the sample is taken by the ten largest. V is cut back by 11 bases and J by 7 bases, with 16 bases in the junction unmatched. CDR1 is given as MNHNS and CDR2 as SASEGT, both from the germline V gene. The CDR3 contains 14 residues, cysteine and phenylalanine counted. The entry retains the CDR3 DNA only, 42 bases that are in frame from base 1.

A remark on this clonotype: Which antigen it targets is not known. The sample holds no much larger clone one base away, and base qualities are not on file.

The chain links TRBV6-1 with TRBJ1-2; 7 central nucleotides agree with TRBD1. The sequenced sample consisted of blood, either unsorted or a sorted T cell fraction (not recorded which). This clonotype was sampled from a male donor with ankylosing spondylitis or in good health (not recorded which). The sequenced DNA is TGTGCCGCCTATCCAGGAAAGGGGGCGGGTGGCTACACCTTC. Translated, this is CAAYPGKGAGGYTF.